This TCR beta chain was recovered during a study of prognosis after radiotherapy for stage I lung cancer. The CDR3 runs to 14 residues. Germline lookup yields CDR1 SGHRS and CDR2 YFSETQ. V dropped 4 bases and J dropped 3; count of bases not matched to a gene: 1. Genomic DNA provided the template from which TCR beta CDR3 was amplified by two-round multiplex PCR. Every TRBV and TRBJ gene had its own specific primer in first-round PCR. TCRdb passed the multiplex PCR reads through MiXCR, listing each CDR3 protein once. The sample holds tens of thousands of distinct CDR3 sequences, 40% to 60% seen once. By proportion, this clonotype is medium-sized.

This specimen consisted of PBMCs, obtained before or after stereotactic body radiation therapy (not recorded which). The receptor was isolated from a donor at least 50 years old with non-small cell lung cancer. J is TRBJ2-3 and V is TRBV5-1; the match to TRBD1 covers 11 bases. This chain's CDR3 is CASSGQGATDTQYF. The CDR3 bases are TGCGCCAGCAGCGGACAGGGGGCTACAGATACGCAGTATTTT.